One sample yielded the 23 T cell receptor beta chains listed below, sequenced in a study of blood T cell repertoires in COVID-19. Clones were read by immunoSEQ multiplex PCR, and TCRdb kept only the in-frame ones, dropping some. The sample consists of roughly 220,000 clones, about 90% of them appearing once. The material sequenced was PBMCs or T cells enriched from blood (not recorded which). These TCRs come from a woman in her 50s with acute COVID-19.

V usage is TRBV28 and J usage is TRBJ1-6, with D perhaps matching TRBD1 (5 bases). Looked up from germline, CDR1 is MDHEN and CDR2 is SYDVKM. This CDR3 region has 15 residues. Trimming left V 4 bases short and J 7 bases short, with 14 bases between. This chain's CDR3 is CASSWGSAANSPLHF. The CDR3 region has the DNA TGTGCCAGCAGTTGGGGCTCAGCCGCCAATTCACCCCTCCACTTT. Full variable domain (missing parts from reference TRBV28 and TRBJ1-6): DVKVTQSSRYLVKRTGEKVFLECVQDMDHENMFWYRQDPGLGLRLIYFSYDVKMKEKGDIPEGYSVSREKKERFSLILESASTNQTSMYLCASSWGSAANSPLHFGNGTRLTVT.

This chain uses TRBV7-7 with TRBJ2-1, with D perhaps matching TRBD1 (6 bases). The V gene's germline CDR1 is SSHAT and CDR2 FNYEAQ (reference sequence). Trimming shortened V by 3 bases and J by 3 bases, and 15 bases separated the two germline ends. The CDR3 runs to 16 residues. The CDR3 sequence: CASSFGPDSYYNEQFF. Here the CDR3 DNA reads TGTGCCAGCAGCTTTGGACCGGACAGCTACTACAATGAGCAGTTCTTC.

This chain joins TRBV18 and TRBJ1-5, with 9 positions matching TRBD1. Germline CDR1 reads KGHSH; CDR2 reads LQKENI. Germline trimming cut 3 bases from V and 1 base from J; bases unmatched to any gene: 4. This CDR3 has 16 amino acids. CDR3 coding DNA: TGTGCCAGCTCACCCCCCGGGACAGGGAGCAATCAGCCCCAGCATTTT. Translating it yields CASSPPGTGSNQPQHF.

The CDR3: CASSQNRNTEAFF. CDR3 DNA sequence: TGTGCCAGCAGTCAAAACAGGAACACTGAAGCTTTCTTT. The J gene is TRBJ1-1, the V gene TRBV28; D unresolved. Germline V gene sequence: CDR1 MDHEN, CDR2 SYDVKM. The V end lost 5 bases, the J end lost 1 base, and 8 bases lay between the germline ends. The CDR3 is made up of 13 amino acids.

The V and J genes are TRBV25-1 and TRBJ1-2; TRBD1 matches at 7 bases. Per the germline V gene, CDR1 is MGHDK and CDR2 is SYGVNS. The CDR3 covers 16 residues. Trimming cost V 7 bases and J 5 bases; bases outside gene matches: 16. The CDR3 DNA reads as TGTGCCAGCATGGAGTCGGGCACCGGGACAGCGTATGGCTACACCTTC. Amino acids: CASMESGTGTAYGYTF.

This clone was observed a handful of times. The chain joins TRBV28 to TRBJ1-3; D might be TRBD1 (5 bases). CDR1 is MDHEN, CDR2 SYDVKM, per germline. V was trimmed by 4 bases and J by 3 bases, leaving 10 bases between them. This CDR3 contains 14 residues. CDR3 sequence: CASSSGDSGNTIYF. Here the CDR3 DNA reads TGTGCCAGCAGTTCGGGTGACAGTGGAAACACCATATATTTT.

In nucleotides, the CDR3 is TGTGCCAGCAGCTTATCCCTCTCTCGAAGCGGGAGGTGGAATGAGCAGTTCTTC. It encodes CASSLSLSRSGRWNEQFF. The chain uses TRBV11-2 and TRBJ2-1; 9 bases are shared with TRBD2. This CDR3 spans 18 amino acids. Germline V gives CDR1 SGHAT, CDR2 FQNNGV. Trimming took 2 bases from V and 7 from J; bases not matched to a gene: 15.

This sequence joins TRBV4-1 and TRBJ2-3; 8 bases agree with TRBD2. Unmatched junction bases numbered 6, after V lost 5 bases and J lost 2 bases. This CDR3 region has 15 residues. CDR1 is MGHRA, CDR2 YSYEKL, per germline. The CDR3 loop is CASSDRLANTDTQYF. In DNA, the CDR3 is TGCGCCAGCAGCGATAGACTAGCGAACACAGATACGCAGTATTTT.

The chain joins TRBV2 to TRBJ2-7, with a tentative D call TRBD2 (6 bases). Per germline, CDR1 SNHLY and CDR2 FYNNEI. The CDR3 loop spans 13 amino acids. V was pared by 3 bases and J by 2 bases, with 8 bases between. In DNA form, the CDR3 reads TGTGCCAGCAGTGAGCGGGACCCCTACGAGCAGTACTTC. Its translation is CASSERDPYEQYF.

V usage is TRBV9 and J usage is TRBJ1-2; D not resolved. Trimming took 0 bases from V and 6 from J, leaving 12 bases between them. The CDR3 is 14 amino acids. The V gene's germline CDR1 is SGDLS and CDR2 YYNGEE. The CDR3 DNA follows: TGTGCCAGCAGCGTAGTAGGAGGTGATAATGGCTACACCTTC. This sequence encodes CASSVVGGDNGYTF. Based on the CDR3 plus reference TRBV9 and TRBJ1-2, the full variable domain is DSGVTQTPKHLITATGQRVTLRCSPRSGDLSVYWYQQSLDQGLQFLIQYYNGEERAKGNILERFSAQQFPDLHSELNLSSLELGDSALYFCASSVVGGDNGYTFGSGTRLTVV.

CDR3 sequence reads: CAWSVYTEAFF. CDR3 DNA: TGTGCCTGGAGTGTGTATACTGAAGCTTTCTTT. This chain links TRBV30 with TRBJ1-1, with D hard to call. The V gene lost 0 bases and the J gene lost 5 bases, with 4 bases spanning the gap. The CDR3 spans 11 residues. Per the germline V gene, CDR1 is GTSNPN and CDR2 is SVGIG (reference sequence).

The sample holds a few counts of this clone. The chain uses TRBV30 and TRBJ1-2; TRBD1 agrees at 8 bases. V shed 0 bases, J shed 4 bases, and the junction held 10 bases outside the gene matches. The CDR3 covers 16 residues. Germline CDR1 is GTSNPN and CDR2 is SVGIG (reference sequence). The CDR3 sequence: CAWSVNRGAESYGYTF. The CDR3 region has the DNA TGTGCCTGGAGTGTAAACAGGGGGGCGGAGAGCTATGGCTACACCTTC.

This chain links TRBV7-9 with TRBJ2-7; D is perhaps TRBD1 (6 bases). V lost 5 bases to trimming and J lost 4 bases, with 18 bases between them. The CDR3 consists of 15 residues. Germline V gives CDR1 SEHNR, CDR2 FQNEAQ (reference sequence). CDR3 bases: TGTGCCAGCAGCCCAGACAGGTTGCTTTATTACGAGCAGTACTTC. This sequence encodes CASSPDRLLYYEQYF. Filled out from reference TRBV7-9 and TRBJ2-7, the complete variable domain reads DTGVSQNPRHKITKRGQNVTFRCDPISEHNRLYWYRQTLGQGPEFLTYFQNEAQLEKSRLLSDRFSAERPKGSFSTLEIQRTEQGDSAMYLCASSPDRLLYYEQYFGPGTRLTVT.

The J gene is TRBJ2-3, the V gene TRBV7-3, with TRBD2 matching over 8 bases. After removal of 2 bases from V and 2 bases from J, the junction contained 3 bases not matched to a gene. From germline, CDR1 is SGHTA and CDR2 FQGTGA. The length of the CDR3 is 15 residues. The CDR3 region has the DNA TGTGCCAGCAGCTTATCCGGGAGGGACACAGATACGCAGTATTTT. Translation: CASSLSGRDTDTQYF.

This chain uses TRBV10-3 with TRBJ2-3; D remains unclear. Trimming took off 5 bases at V and 1 base at J, with 7 bases between the two ends. Per the germline V gene, CDR1 is ENHRY and CDR2 is SYGVKD. The CDR3 runs to 13 residues. CDR3 nucleotides: TGTGCCATCAGTCAGGAAGGCACAGATACGCAGTATTTT. Encoded protein: CAISQEGTDTQYF.

The chain combines TRBV1 with TRBJ1-2. TRBV1 is designated a pseudogene. There are 15 residues in the CDR3. The DNA of the CDR3 is TGCACCAGCAGCCACCGGGGGTATACTAGATGTGGCTACACCTTC. Translated, it gives CTSSHRGYTRCGYTF.

The chain employs TRBV9 and TRBJ1-2; the D is unclear. In germline, CDR1 is SGDLS, CDR2 YYNGEE. The germline V and J ends were trimmed by 0 bases and 5 bases, with 8 bases remaining between them. The length of the CDR3 is 13 residues. CDR3 sequence: CASSVVINYGYTF. DNA of the CDR3: TGTGCCAGCAGCGTAGTTATTAATTATGGCTACACCTTC.

This rearrangement joins TRBV21-1 to TRBJ2-1; TRBD1 is the table's D call and was not checked against the DNA. TRBV21-1 is described as a pseudogene. The CDR3 covers 17 residues. The CDR3: CASSKVRGRSRYNEQFF. The DNA for the CDR3 is TGTGCCAGCAGCAAGGTCAGGGGGCGCTCAAGATACAATGAGCAGTTCTTC.

This sequence joins TRBV18 and TRBJ1-4; no clear D gene. CDR1 is KGHSH and CDR2 is LQKENI in the germline V gene. This CDR3 has 15 amino acids. Trimming took 8 bases from V and 5 from J, leaving 18 bases between them. The CDR3: CASVQDFPLNEKLFF. DNA for the CDR3: TGTGCCAGCGTCCAAGACTTTCCCCTCAATGAAAAACTGTTTTTT.

The V call is TRBV4-1, the J call TRBJ2-7, with 12 bases identical to TRBD2. CDR3 length: 15 residues. The germline CDR1 and CDR2 sequences are MGHRA and YSYEKL. V trimming: 4 bases; J trimming: 4 bases; junction bases outside the gene matches: 5. CDR3 loop: CASSRETSGSYEQYF. The CDR3 region has the DNA TGCGCCAGCAGCCGAGAGACTAGCGGGAGTTACGAGCAGTACTTC.

The rearrangement links TRBV7-2 to TRBJ2-5; 9 bases map to TRBD1. V lost 0 bases and J lost 3; bases outside the gene matches: 8. Germline V lookup: CDR1 SGHTA, CDR2 FQGNSA. The CDR3 contains 17 residues. In DNA form, the CDR3 reads TGTGCCAGCAGCTTAGCCCCCTCGACAGGGGGTGAAGAGACCCAGTACTTC. Its translation: CASSLAPSTGGEETQYF.

The chain combines TRBV7-9 with TRBJ2-5; 12 bases map to TRBD2. The CDR3 sequence is 16 residues long. CDR1 and CDR2 from the germline V gene are SEHNR and FQNEAQ (reference sequence). The V segment lost 1 base and the J segment 4 bases; nucleotides outside the gene matches: 4. CDR3 region: CASSLGPGLAGETQYF. As DNA, the CDR3 is TGTGCCAGCAGCTTAGGTCCGGGACTAGCGGGAGAGACCCAGTACTTC. The full variable domain, completed using reference TRBV7-9 and TRBJ2-5, is DTGVSQNPRHKITKRGQNVTFRCDPISEHNRLYWYRQTLGQGPEFLTYFQNEAQLEKSRLLSDRFSAERPKGSFSTLEIQRTEQGDSAMYLCASSLGPGLAGETQYFGPGTRLLVL.

V usage is TRBV19 and J usage is TRBJ1-2; a possible D gene is TRBD1 (6 bases). Between the trimmed V and J ends, which lost 5 bases and 2 bases, there was a span of 12 bases. Germline lookup yields CDR1 LNHDA and CDR2 SQIVND (reference sequence). This CDR3 is built from 14 residues. This CDR3 reads CASSSDRINYGYTF. CDR3 DNA: TGTGCCAGTAGTTCAGACAGGATCAACTATGGCTACACCTTC.